One sample yielded the 8 T cell receptor beta chains listed below, sequenced in a study of OX40 agonist ivuxolimab in advanced cancers. The repertoire was sequenced with immunoSEQ multiplex PCR; TCRdb's copy has only in-frame clones and lacks some. The sample has about 9,200 clones; about nine tenths are singletons. Sequences were derived from CD4+ or CD8+ T cells sorted from blood, sampled in a trial of the OX40 agonist ivuxolimab. The receptor source for this set is an adult with an advanced solid tumor such as melanoma, head and neck, liver or kidney cancer.

The table lists this clone with a count of one. The V gene is TRBV5-1, the J gene TRBJ2-7, with 9 bases aligning to TRBD2. The V gene's germline CDR1 is SGHRS and CDR2 YFSETQ. Germline trimming cut 5 bases from V and 0 bases from J; bases unmatched to any gene: 6. CDR3 length: 15 residues. CDR3 in DNA: TGCGCCAGCAGGTGGACTAGCGCCTCCTCCTACGAGCAGTACTTC. Protein sequence: CASRWTSASSYEQYF.

The rearrangement links TRBV5-4 to TRBJ1-3; D gene ambiguous. The CDR3 totals 13 residues. V dropped 3 bases and J dropped 1 base, with 5 bases sitting between them. Germline V gene sequence: CDR1 SGHNT, CDR2 YYREEE (reference sequence). The CDR3 DNA follows: TGTGCCAGCAGCTCCCGTTCTGGAAACACCATATATTTT. Translation gives CASSSRSGNTIYF. Together with reference TRBV5-4 and TRBJ1-3, the CDR3 gives the full variable domain: ETGVTQSPTHLIKTRGQQVTLRCSSQSGHNTVSWYQQALGQGPQFIFQYYREEENGRGNFPPRFSGLQFPNYSSELNVNALELDDSALYLCASSSRSGNTIYFGEGSWLTVV.

CDR3 loop: CASRGTSGGKQETQYF. CDR3 nucleotide sequence: TGTGCCAGCAGGGGGACTAGCGGGGGCAAACAAGAGACCCAGTACTTC. The gene calls are TRBV27 and TRBJ2-5, with 14 bases fitting TRBD2. After removal of 6 bases from V and 2 bases from J, the junction contained 5 bases not matched to a gene. This CDR3 comprises 16 residues. Germline CDR1 reads MNHEY; CDR2 reads SMNVEV (reference sequence).

This clone was counted a single time. The V call is TRBV7-9, the J call TRBJ1-4; no reliable D call. Deletions cut 5 bases from V and 4 bases from J, with 11 bases between. In germline, CDR1 is SEHNR, CDR2 FQNEAQ (reference sequence). CDR3 length equals 14 residues. CDR3 loop: CASSQLGINEKLFF. Here the CDR3 DNA reads TGTGCCAGCAGCCAACTGGGGATTAATGAAAAACTGTTTTTT.

CDR3 in DNA: TGTGCCAGCAGTCAAGGGTCGGTGGAAGAGCAGTACTTC. Its protein is CASSQGSVEEQYF. The chain employs TRBV27 and TRBJ2-7; D is unclear. CDR1 MNHEY and CDR2 SMNVEV come from the germline V gene (reference sequence). The CDR3 runs 13 residues. Trimming pared 5 bases from V and 7 bases from J, leaving 15 bases between.

V usage is TRBV7-9 and J usage is TRBJ2-1; D is unclear. Trimming removed 5 bases at V and 7 bases at J, with 15 bases between. Per the germline V gene, CDR1 is SEHNR and CDR2 is FQNEAQ (reference sequence). This CDR3 comprises 14 residues. The CDR3 region is CASSRTGSRNEQFF. As DNA, the CDR3 is TGTGCCAGCAGCCGAACCGGGTCCCGGAATGAGCAGTTCTTC.

V usage is TRBV6-5 and J usage is TRBJ2-7; possibly TRBD2 for D (6 bases). There are 14 residues in the CDR3. Germline CDR1 MNHEY, CDR2 SVGAGI. V was shortened by 8 bases and J by 7 bases, with 21 bases between the two germline ends. The CDR3 is CASYPSGPTGEQYF. CDR3 sequence (DNA): TGTGCCAGCTACCCCAGCGGGCCTACGGGTGAGCAGTACTTC.

The chain couples TRBV9 to TRBJ1-5, with 7 bases aligning to TRBD1. CDR1 and CDR2 (germline): SGDLS, YYNGEE. The V segment lost 1 base and the J segment 7 bases; nucleotides outside the gene matches: 2. The CDR3 is 13 residues long. CDR3 amino acids: CASSVQGGQPQHF. For the CDR3, the DNA is TGTGCCAGCAGCGTACAGGGGGGGCAGCCCCAGCATTTT.